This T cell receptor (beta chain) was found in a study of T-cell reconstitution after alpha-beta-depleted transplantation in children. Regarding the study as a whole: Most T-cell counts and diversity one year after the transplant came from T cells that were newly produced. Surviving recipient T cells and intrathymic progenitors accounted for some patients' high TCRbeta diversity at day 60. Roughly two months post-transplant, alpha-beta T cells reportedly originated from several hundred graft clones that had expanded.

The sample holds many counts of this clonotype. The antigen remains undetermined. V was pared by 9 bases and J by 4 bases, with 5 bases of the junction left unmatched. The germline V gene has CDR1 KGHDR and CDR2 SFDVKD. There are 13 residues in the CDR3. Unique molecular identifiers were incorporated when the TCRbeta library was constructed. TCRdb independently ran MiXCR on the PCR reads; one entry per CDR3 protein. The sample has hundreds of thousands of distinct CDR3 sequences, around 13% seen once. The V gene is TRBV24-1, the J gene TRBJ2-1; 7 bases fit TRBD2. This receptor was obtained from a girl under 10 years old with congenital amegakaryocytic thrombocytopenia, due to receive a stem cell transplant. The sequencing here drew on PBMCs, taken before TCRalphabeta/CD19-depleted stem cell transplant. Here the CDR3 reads CATGASGYNEQFF. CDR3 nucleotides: TGTGCCACCGGGGCTAGCGGATACAATGAGCAGTTCTTC.